Presented here are 14 T cell receptor beta chains from one specimen sequenced in a study of T cells in Graves' hyperthyroidism and ophthalmopathy. Amplification of TCR beta CDR3 regions used RNA as the template. TCR CDR3 regions were first amplified by RT-PCR with HTBI primers. TCRdb processed the multiplex PCR reads anew with MiXCR; each CDR3 protein has one entry. The top ten hold around 30% of the sample, which has about 400,000 distinct CDR3 sequences, approximately 14% seen once. Sequencing used blood. Receptors originate from a woman aged 18 to 35 with Graves' hyperthyroidism that later progressed to Graves' ophthalmopathy.

This clonotype was seen a handful of times. V usage is TRBV13 and J usage is TRBJ2-6, with TRBD1 identical over 11 bases. The CDR3 runs to 17 residues. Germline-derived CDR1 and CDR2 are PRHDT and FYEKMQ (reference sequence). J gave up 0 bases and V 5 bases, and 3 bases lay outside the gene matches. CDR3 sequence (DNA): TGTGCCAGCAGCGGACAGGGGGCGCACTCTGGGGCCAACGTCCTGACTTTC. Protein product: CASSGQGAHSGANVLTF.

This chain joins TRBV28 and TRBJ1-1; D remains unclear. Germline-derived CDR1 and CDR2 are MDHEN and SYDVKM. This CDR3 spans 12 amino acids. V dropped 2 bases and J dropped 5 bases, with 6 bases sitting between them. CDR3 sequence (DNA): TGTGCCAGCAGTTTAGAGGTGACTGAAGCTTTCTTT. This translates into CASSLEVTEAFF.

The chain couples TRBV6-5 to TRBJ1-5, with 7 bases fitting TRBD1. The CDR3 runs 18 residues. CDR1 is MNHEY, CDR2 SVGAGI, per germline. V was clipped by 2 bases and J by 2 bases; unmatched bases: 12. Here the CDR3 DNA reads TGTGCCAGCAGTTACCCAGAAGGAACAGGGGAGGGCAATCAGCCCCAGCATTTT. Protein product: CASSYPEGTGEGNQPQHF.

This clonotype has a count of ten or more. This sequence joins TRBV20-1 and TRBJ2-1; D is undetermined. Germline V CDR1 and CDR2: DFQATT, SNEGSKA (reference sequence). The CDR3 runs to 13 residues. V lost 2 bases to trimming and J lost 6 bases, with 11 bases between them. The CDR3 DNA follows: TGCAGTGCTAGAAACACGGAGTCCAATGAGCAGTTCTTC. Amino acids: CSARNTESNEQFF.

The V gene is TRBV20-1, the J gene TRBJ1-2; D is unclear. Looked up from germline, CDR1 is DFQATT and CDR2 is SNEGSKA (reference sequence). Between the trimmed V and J ends, which lost 3 bases and 8 bases, there was a span of 4 bases. The CDR3 length is 9 residues. DNA for the CDR3: TGCAGTGCTAGTAGGGGCTACACCTTC. As protein: CSASRGYTF.

This clonotype occurred many times. The chain has TRBV5-5 and TRBJ1-1; D gene uncertain. The V gene lost 3 bases and the J gene lost 1 base, with 13 bases spanning the gap. This CDR3 has 15 residues. From germline, CDR1 is SGHKS and CDR2 YYEKEE (reference sequence). The CDR3 loop reads CASSWAPTGNTEAFF. The CDR3 DNA is TGTGCCAGCAGCTGGGCACCTACGGGGAACACTGAAGCTTTCTTT.

This clonotype was observed a few times. The genes are TRBV4-1 and TRBJ2-3; the D gene could be TRBD1 or TRBD2 (5 bases each). The V gene lost 0 bases and the J gene lost 3 bases, with 10 bases spanning the gap. This CDR3 spans 15 amino acids. CDR1 is MGHRA, CDR2 YSYEKL, per germline. The CDR3 reads CASSQDLGTTDTQYF. The DNA of the CDR3 is TGCGCCAGCAGCCAAGATCTGGGGACGACAGATACGCAGTATTTT.

This clonotype was seen ten or more times. The chain employs TRBV12-3 or TRBV12-4 and TRBJ1-5; TRBD1 aligns across 9 bases. CDR3 length: 17 residues. The V gene end was trimmed by 2 bases and the J gene end by 7 bases; junction bases not matched to a gene: 12. In DNA, the CDR3 is TGTGCCAGCAGTTTAATAACGTTAGGGACAGGGCTCCAGCCCCAGCATTTT. This codes for CASSLITLGTGLQPQHF.

This clonotype was seen repeatedly, ten times or more. The chain couples TRBV20-1 to TRBJ1-1; perhaps TRBD1 as D (6 bases). Germline values: CDR1 DFQATT, CDR2 SNEGSKA (reference sequence). The CDR3 has 11 amino acids. V was trimmed by 6 bases and J by 5 bases, leaving 10 bases between them. CDR3 bases: TGCAGTGCCCGACAGGTAACTGAAGCTTTCTTT. Residues: CSARQVTEAFF.

The sample holds many counts of this clonotype. V and J are TRBV5-1 and TRBJ2-5; D might be TRBD2 (6 bases). CDR1 SGHRS and CDR2 YFSETQ come from the germline V gene. CDR3 length: 15 amino acids. Deletions cut 1 base from V and 4 bases from J, with 14 bases between. The CDR3 DNA reads TGCGCCAGCAGCTTGCTCGGGAGTGTTTTAGAGACCCAGTACTTC. Its protein product is CASSLLGSVLETQYF.

The DNA for the CDR3 is TGCGCCAGCAGCCAGTCGGGGAGCTCTGGAAACACCATATATTTT. Protein product: CASSQSGSSGNTIYF. The chain carries TRBV5-1 and TRBJ1-3; D not certain. Looked up from germline, CDR1 is SGHRS and CDR2 is YFSETQ. V was clipped by 4 bases and J by 0 bases, with 11 bases between them. CDR3 size: 15 residues.

This clonotype was seen many times. The chain combines TRBV12-3 or TRBV12-4 with TRBJ1-5, with TRBD1 matching over 7 bases. CDR3 length equals 14 residues. V was clipped by 2 bases and J by 5 bases; unmatched bases: 3. In nucleotides, the CDR3 is TGTGCCAGCAGTTTAACAGGGGCCTATCAGCCCCAGCATTTT. This encodes CASSLTGAYQPQHF.

This rearrangement joins TRBV2 to TRBJ2-2; 9 bases fit TRBD2. CDR1 SNHLY and CDR2 FYNNEI come from the germline V gene. The CDR3 is 15 residues long. The V segment lost 4 bases and the J segment 4 bases; nucleotides outside the gene matches: 4. The CDR3 region is CASSGGSGSTGELFF. In nucleotides, the CDR3 is TGTGCCAGCAGTGGAGGTAGCGGGAGCACCGGGGAGCTGTTTTTT. Combining the CDR3 with reference TRBV2 and TRBJ2-2 gives the whole variable domain EPEVTQTPSHQVTQMGQEVILRCVPISNHLYFYWYRQILGQKVEFLVSFYNNEISEKSEIFDDQFSVERPDGSNFTLKIRSTKLEDSAMYFCASSGGSGSTGELFFGEGSRLTVL.

This chain connects TRBV27 to TRBJ1-1, with a possible D match to TRBD1 (6 bases). The CDR3 totals 13 residues. With 4 bases removed from V and 7 bases from J, the gap between germline ends came to 13 bases. CDR1 and CDR2 from the germline V gene are MNHEY and SMNVEV (reference sequence). CDR3 nucleotide sequence: TGTGCCAGCAGTTGGGGGCTAGGGGGTGAAGCTTTCTTT. It is translated as CASSWGLGGEAFF.